The clone carrying this TCR beta chain has a handful of counts. The data belong to a study of blood T cell repertoires in COVID-19. The wider study: The cDNA or gDNA used as material had been derived from T cells, B-cell-depleted T cells, or PBMCs.

The CDR3 runs to 11 residues. Germline V CDR1 and CDR2: SGHTS, YDEGEE. V was clipped by 2 bases and J by 6 bases, with 6 bases between them. Study processing details: Nucleated cell number was recorded as an estimate derived from reference gene primer amplification. Method: immunoSEQ multiplex PCR; TCRdb's copy keeps in-frame clones and lacks some. The D gene and trimming were derived from the DNA, and the V and J assignments and clone size from that table. The sample yields 150,000 to 200,000 clones, around four fifths seen once. Self-reported history from a screening survey and questionnaire set each donor's cohort. All exposed participants met a person with COVID-19 within 2 weeks before entering the study.

This chain joins TRBV5-8 and TRBJ2-7; D is unresolved. The receptor was isolated from a man in his 70s who had been exposed to COVID-19. The material sequenced was PBMCs or T cells enriched from blood (not recorded which). The DNA of the CDR3 is TGTGCCAGCAGCTTCCTCGTCGAGCAGTACTTC. Its translation: CASSFLVEQYF.